This TCR beta chain stems from a study of neurological immune-mediated disorders. A remark on this clonotype: The target antigen is unknown.

Study conclusions and caveats: Grouping of repertoires by phylogeny put those of 18 of 34 multiple sclerosis patients into a single related-CDR3 cluster, a possible signature. HTLV-1-associated myelopathy led in TCR clonal expansion, while multiple sclerosis ranked lowest, below healthy controls.

TCRdb redid the calling of the 5' RACE reads with MiXCR, one entry per CDR3 protein. This sample has about 32,000 distinct CDR3 sequences; 3.5% to 4% occur once, and the top ten carry about 2.2%. Where libraries were unsorted, they were derived from 2 million PBMCs stored at -80 degrees C. CDR3 length equals 15 residues. Germline loops: CDR1 SGHRS, CDR2 YFSETQ. The germline V and J ends were trimmed by 2 bases and 3 bases, with 12 bases remaining between them. The V call is TRBV5-1, the J call TRBJ1-3; D is possibly TRBD1 (6 bases). Input material: PBMCs. This TCR was sampled from a man aged 25-45 years with multiple sclerosis. The CDR3: CASSLSGDHGNTIYF. CDR3 bases: TGCGCCAGCAGCTTATCAGGGGATCATGGAAACACCATATATTTT.